This T cell receptor beta chain was sequenced for a study of T cell responses to AZD1222 COVID-19 vaccine. Study results and limitations: Sampling that yielded the repertoires occurred only after the peak T cell response. Females made up more of the donors, who were largely white British, and clonal diversity may have come out too low.

Germline V gene lookup returns CDR1 KGHSH and CDR2 LQKENI. Trimming shortened V by 2 bases and J by 2 bases, and 9 bases separated the two germline ends. CDR3 length: 14 amino acids. Measured with immunoSEQ multiplex PCR; TCRdb has only the in-frame clones, and not every one. The sample lists more than 80,000 clones, 75% to 90% occurring once. With regard to this clone: Antigen specificity is unknown.

Second doses at about 4 or about 12 weeks were pooled. This sample comprised peripheral blood, obtained 28 days after the second AZD1222 dose. The rearrangement links TRBV18 to TRBJ1-2; D unclear. The TCR comes from an adult who received the AZD1222 COVID-19 vaccine. As DNA, the CDR3 is TGTGCCAGCTCACCATTGCAGGAGAACTATGGCTACACCTTC. As protein: CASSPLQENYGYTF.